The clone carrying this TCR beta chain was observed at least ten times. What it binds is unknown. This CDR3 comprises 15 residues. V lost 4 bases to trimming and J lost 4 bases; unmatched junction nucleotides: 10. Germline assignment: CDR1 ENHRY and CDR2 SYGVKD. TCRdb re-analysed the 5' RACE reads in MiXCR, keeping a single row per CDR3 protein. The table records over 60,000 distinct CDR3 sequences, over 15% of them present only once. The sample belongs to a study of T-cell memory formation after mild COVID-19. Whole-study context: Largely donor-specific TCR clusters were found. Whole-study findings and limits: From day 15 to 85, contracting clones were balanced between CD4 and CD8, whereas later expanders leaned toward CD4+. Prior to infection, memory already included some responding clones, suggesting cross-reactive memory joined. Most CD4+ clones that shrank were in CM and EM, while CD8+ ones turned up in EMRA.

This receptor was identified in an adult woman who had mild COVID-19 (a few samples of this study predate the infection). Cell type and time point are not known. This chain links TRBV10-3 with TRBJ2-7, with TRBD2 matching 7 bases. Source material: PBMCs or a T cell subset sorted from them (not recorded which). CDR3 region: CAISAQGLGEYEQYF. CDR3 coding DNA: TGTGCCATCAGTGCACAAGGACTAGGGGAGTACGAGCAGTACTTC.